The sequence of this TCR beta chain was determined in a study of OX40 agonist ivuxolimab in advanced cancers. Across the whole study: Ivuxolimab, an antibody that agonizes OX40 (CD134), was administered to the patients.

Trimming removed 4 bases at V and 3 bases at J, with 13 bases between. The CDR3 runs to 14 residues. Looked up from germline, CDR1 is MGHRA and CDR2 is YSYEKL. Assay: immunoSEQ multiplex PCR; the TCRdb copy retains only in-frame clones and omits some. Of tens of thousands of clones listed, approximately 90% are singletons. This receptor was identified in an adult with an advanced solid tumor such as melanoma, head and neck, liver or kidney cancer. The chain carries TRBV4-1 and TRBJ2-7; D assignment may be TRBD1 or TRBD2 (5 bases each). The sample was CD4+ or CD8+ T cells sorted from blood, taken in a trial of the OX40 agonist ivuxolimab. Here the CDR3 DNA reads TGCGCCAGCAGCCCGGGACCGGTAATCTACGAGCAGTACTTC. This sequence encodes CASSPGPVIYEQYF.